The 11 T cell receptor beta chains below come from one sample, sequenced in a study of Ad26.COV2.S vaccination and SARS-CoV-2 variants. The repertoire was sequenced with immunoSEQ multiplex PCR; TCRdb's copy has only in-frame clones and lacks some. The sample includes 300,000 to 400,000 clones, 80% to 90% of them seen just once. Specified treatment: about 20 received Ad26.COV2.S at low or high dose, single or two shots; 5 received placebo; per-sample allocation not given. On day 63 after the first injection, vaccine and placebo recipients gave samples. The sequences come from peripheral blood, collected in a trial of Ad26.COV2.S vaccine versus placebo. The receptors derive from a person aged 18-65 years who received the Ad26.COV2.S COVID-19 vaccine or a placebo.

The chain combines TRBV4-1 with TRBJ1-5; no clear D. Trimming took 0 bases from V and 7 from J, leaving 10 bases between them. CDR3 length equals 14 residues. Germline V gene lookup returns CDR1 MGHRA and CDR2 YSYEKL. CDR3 coding DNA: TGCGCCAGCAGCCAAGATATGATGGGACAGCCCCAGCATTTT. Amino acid sequence: CASSQDMMGQPQHF.

CDR3 sequence (DNA): TGTGCCAGCAGCTCCCCATGGCTGGACTCAAGCACAGATACGCAGTATTTT. Translated, it gives CASSSPWLDSSTDTQYF. The chain is built from TRBV7-9 and TRBJ2-3; possible D gene TRBD2, 5 bases. Germline V lookup: CDR1 SEHNR, CDR2 FQNEAQ (reference sequence). V lost 4 bases to trimming and J lost 0 bases, with 17 bases between them. This CDR3 region has 17 residues.

The CDR3 sequence: CASSPGDGHTEAFF. The CDR3, as DNA: TGTGCCAGCAGCCCCGGAGACGGGCACACTGAAGCTTTCTTT. This chain connects TRBV7-3 to TRBJ1-1; D remains ambiguous. The CDR3 loop spans 14 amino acids. V lost 5 bases and J lost 3, with 13 bases in between. Germline-derived CDR1 and CDR2 are SGHTA and FQGTGA.

The rearrangement uses TRBV30 and TRBJ1-3, with D unclear. Germline CDR1 is GTSNPN and CDR2 is SVGIG (reference sequence). The CDR3 length is 15 residues. V was shortened by 0 bases and J by 3 bases, with 12 bases between the two germline ends. CDR3: CAWSVGGGNGNTIYF. As DNA, the CDR3 is TGTGCCTGGAGTGTAGGAGGCGGAAATGGAAACACCATATATTTT.

The gene calls are TRBV6-5 and TRBJ1-1; unclear D gene. CDR3 length: 13 residues. Germline lookup yields CDR1 MNHEY and CDR2 SVGAGI. The V and J ends lost 6 bases and 0 bases respectively, with 8 bases between them. The CDR3 nucleotides read TGTGCCAGCAGGGCAATAATGAACACTGAAGCTTTCTTT. Translating it yields CASRAIMNTEAFF.

The chain links TRBV6-1 to TRBJ2-2; D gene uncertain. V shed 3 bases and J shed 2 bases, with 13 bases lying between them. The CDR3 contains 16 residues. Germline V gene lookup returns CDR1 MNHNS and CDR2 SASEGT. The DNA for the CDR3 is TGTGCCAGCAGTGAGTTTCACAGACCTAACACCGGGGAGCTGTTTTTT. This gives the protein CASSEFHRPNTGELFF.

V and J are TRBV30 and TRBJ2-3, with a weak D call TRBD2 (6 bases). CDR1 is GTSNPN and CDR2 is SVGIG in the germline V gene (reference sequence). This CDR3 is built from 11 residues. V lost 3 bases and J lost 12, with 13 bases in between. This chain's CDR3 is CAWSWRGPQYF. In DNA, the CDR3 is TGTGCCTGGAGCTGGAGGGGTCCTCAGTATTTT. Drawing the rest from reference TRBV30 and TRBJ2-3, the complete variable domain is SQTIHQWPATLVQPVGSPLSLECTVEGTSNPNLYWYRQAAGRGLQLLFYSVGIGQISSEVPQNLSASRPQDRQFILSSKKLLLSDSGFYLCAWSWRGPQYFGPGTRLTVL.

The gene calls are TRBV12-3 or TRBV12-4 and TRBJ2-7; 7 nucleotides match TRBD1. V dropped 2 bases and J dropped 6; count of bases not matched to a gene: 4. The CDR3 loop spans 13 amino acids. The CDR3 nucleotides read TGTGCCAGCAGTTTAAGGACAGGCACCGAGCAGTACTTC. It codes for CASSLRTGTEQYF.

This sequence joins TRBV7-8 and TRBJ1-1; D is uncertain. The CDR3 spans 15 residues. Looked up from germline, CDR1 is SGHVS and CDR2 is FQNEAQ. The V end was cut by 5 bases, the J end by 1 base, with 14 bases between. This CDR3 is CASSPLRVSNTEAFF. CDR3 in DNA: TGTGCCAGCAGCCCTTTGCGAGTATCGAACACTGAAGCTTTCTTT. Full variable domain (missing parts from reference TRBV7-8 and TRBJ1-1): GAGVSQSPRYKVAKRGQDVALRCDPISGHVSLFWYQQALGQGPEFLTYFQNEAQLDKSGLPSDRFFAERPEGSVSTLKIQRTQQEDSAVYLCASSPLRVSNTEAFFGQGTRLTVV.

The chain employs TRBV13 and TRBJ1-5; no clear D gene. The CDR3 consists of 13 residues. The germline V and J ends were trimmed by 4 bases and 7 bases, with 11 bases remaining between them. The V gene's germline CDR1 is PRHDT and CDR2 FYEKMQ (reference sequence). CDR3 amino acids: CASSSDPGQPQHF. The CDR3 region has the DNA TGTGCCAGCAGCTCGGACCCGGGGCAGCCCCAGCATTTT.

This clone was seen a few times. This chain connects TRBV2 to TRBJ1-1; possibly TRBD1 for D (6 bases). The CDR3 totals 15 residues. Germline loops: CDR1 SNHLY, CDR2 FYNNEI. V dropped 8 bases and J dropped 1 base, with 17 bases sitting between them. The CDR3 DNA follows: TGTGCCAGCCTAGCGGGGGGCCAAGCGAACACTGAAGCTTTCTTT. Its protein product is CASLAGGQANTEAFF.